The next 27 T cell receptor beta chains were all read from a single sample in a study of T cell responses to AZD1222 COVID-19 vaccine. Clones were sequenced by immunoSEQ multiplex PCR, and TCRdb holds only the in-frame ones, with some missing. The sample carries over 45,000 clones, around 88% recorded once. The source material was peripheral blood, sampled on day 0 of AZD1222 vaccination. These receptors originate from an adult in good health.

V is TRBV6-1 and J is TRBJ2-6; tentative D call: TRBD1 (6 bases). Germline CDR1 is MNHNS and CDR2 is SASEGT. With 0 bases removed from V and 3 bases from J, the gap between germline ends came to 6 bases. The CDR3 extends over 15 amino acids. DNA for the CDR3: TGTGCCAGCAGTGAAGCACAGGGTGGGGCCAACGTCCTGACTTTC. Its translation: CASSEAQGGANVLTF.

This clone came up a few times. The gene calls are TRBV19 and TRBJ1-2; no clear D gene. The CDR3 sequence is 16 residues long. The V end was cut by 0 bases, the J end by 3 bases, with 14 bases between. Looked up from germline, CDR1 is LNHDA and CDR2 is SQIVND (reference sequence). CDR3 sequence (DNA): TGTGCCAGTAGTATAGATTGGCGGAAAAGGCACTATGGCTACACCTTC. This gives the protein CASSIDWRKRHYGYTF.

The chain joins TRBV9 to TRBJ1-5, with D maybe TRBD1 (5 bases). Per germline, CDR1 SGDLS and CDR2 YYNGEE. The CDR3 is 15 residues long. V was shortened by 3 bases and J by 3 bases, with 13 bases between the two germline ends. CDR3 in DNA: TGTGCCAGCAGCGGAGACGGGGGAGACAATCAGCCCCAGCATTTT. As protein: CASSGDGGDNQPQHF. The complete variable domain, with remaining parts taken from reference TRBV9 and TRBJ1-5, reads DSGVTQTPKHLITATGQRVTLRCSPRSGDLSVYWYQQSLDQGLQFLIQYYNGEERAKGNILERFSAQQFPDLHSELNLSSLELGDSALYFCASSGDGGDNQPQHFGDGTRLSIL.

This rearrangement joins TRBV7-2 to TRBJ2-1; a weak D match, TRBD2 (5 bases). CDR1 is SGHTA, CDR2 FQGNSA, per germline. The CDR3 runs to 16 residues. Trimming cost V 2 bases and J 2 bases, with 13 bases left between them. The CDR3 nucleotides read TGTGCCAGCAGCTTACGGCCGGGGATACCCTACAATGAGCAGTTCTTC. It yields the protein CASSLRPGIPYNEQFF.

DNA for the CDR3: TGCAGCGTTGTCGGGCACACTGAAGCTTTCTTT. Encoded protein: CSVVGHTEAFF. J is TRBJ1-1 and V is TRBV29-1; D not resolved. V shed 4 bases and J shed 3 bases, with 6 bases lying between them. Germline-derived CDR1 and CDR2 are SQVTM and ANQGSEA. The CDR3 runs 11 residues.

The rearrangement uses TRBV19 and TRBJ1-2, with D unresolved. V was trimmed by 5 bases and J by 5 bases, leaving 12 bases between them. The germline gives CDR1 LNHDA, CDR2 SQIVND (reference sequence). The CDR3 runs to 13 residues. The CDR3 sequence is CASSSQTVYGYTF. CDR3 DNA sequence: TGTGCCAGTAGTTCCCAAACGGTTTATGGCTACACCTTC.

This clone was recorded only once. CDR3 region: CASSLTGRGDEQYF. CDR3 coding DNA: TGTGCCAGCAGCTTAACAGGTCGGGGCGACGAGCAGTACTTC. The chain uses TRBV7-8 and TRBJ2-7; D is possibly TRBD1 or TRBD2 (5 bases each). Germline loops: CDR1 SGHVS, CDR2 FQNEAQ. The CDR3 contains 14 residues. V was pared by 2 bases and J by 5 bases, with 13 bases between.

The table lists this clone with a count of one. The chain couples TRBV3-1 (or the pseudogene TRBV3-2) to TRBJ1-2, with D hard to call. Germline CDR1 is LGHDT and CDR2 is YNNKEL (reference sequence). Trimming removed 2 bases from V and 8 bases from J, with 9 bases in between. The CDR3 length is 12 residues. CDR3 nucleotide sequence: TGTGCCAGCAGCCAATCCGTGGGGGGCTACACCTTC. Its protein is CASSQSVGGYTF.

The CDR3 DNA is TGTGCCAGCAGCGTAGACGGGCAGGGTAGCTATGGCTACACCTTC. The encoded protein is CASSVDGQGSYGYTF. The chain joins TRBV9 to TRBJ1-2; maybe TRBD1 (5 bases). The CDR3 extends over 15 amino acids. Germline V gene sequence: CDR1 SGDLS, CDR2 YYNGEE. With 0 bases removed from V and 4 bases from J, the gap between germline ends came to 13 bases.

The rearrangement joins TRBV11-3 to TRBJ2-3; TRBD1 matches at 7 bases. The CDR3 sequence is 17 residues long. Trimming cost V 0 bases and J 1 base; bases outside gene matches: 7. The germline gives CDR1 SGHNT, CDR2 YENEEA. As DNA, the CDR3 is TGTGCCAGCAGCTTAGAGGCTACAGGGGTGGGCACAGATACGCAGTATTTT. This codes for CASSLEATGVGTDTQYF.

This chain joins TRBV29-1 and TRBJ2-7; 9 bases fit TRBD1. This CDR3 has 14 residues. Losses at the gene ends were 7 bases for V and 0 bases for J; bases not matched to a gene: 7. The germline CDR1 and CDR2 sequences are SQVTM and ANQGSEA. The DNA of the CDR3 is TGCAGCGCCCGACAGGGGGTTTCCTCCTACGAGCAGTACTTC. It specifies CSARQGVSSYEQYF.

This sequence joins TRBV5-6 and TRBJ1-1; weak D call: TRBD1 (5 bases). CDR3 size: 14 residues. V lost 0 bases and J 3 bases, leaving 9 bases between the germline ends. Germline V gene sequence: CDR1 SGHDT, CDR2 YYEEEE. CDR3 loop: CASSLALGDTEAFF. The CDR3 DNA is TGTGCCAGCAGCTTGGCCTTGGGGGACACTGAAGCTTTCTTT. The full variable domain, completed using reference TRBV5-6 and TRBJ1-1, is DAGVTQSPTHLIKTRGQQVTLRCSPKSGHDTVSWYQQALGQGPQFIFQYYEEEERQRGNFPDRFSGHQFPNYSSELNVNALLLGDSALYLCASSLALGDTEAFFGQGTRLTVV.

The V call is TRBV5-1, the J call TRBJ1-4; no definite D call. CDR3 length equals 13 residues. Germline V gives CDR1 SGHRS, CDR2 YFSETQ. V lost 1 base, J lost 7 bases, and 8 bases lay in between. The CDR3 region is CASSLSVGEKLFF. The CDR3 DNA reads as TGCGCCAGCAGCTTGTCGGTGGGTGAAAAACTGTTTTTT.

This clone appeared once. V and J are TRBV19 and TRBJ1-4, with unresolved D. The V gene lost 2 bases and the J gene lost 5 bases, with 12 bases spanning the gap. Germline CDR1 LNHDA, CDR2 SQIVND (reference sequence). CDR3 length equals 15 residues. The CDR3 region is CASSIFWAVNEKLFF. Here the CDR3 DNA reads TGTGCCAGTAGTATATTTTGGGCAGTGAATGAAAAACTGTTTTTT.

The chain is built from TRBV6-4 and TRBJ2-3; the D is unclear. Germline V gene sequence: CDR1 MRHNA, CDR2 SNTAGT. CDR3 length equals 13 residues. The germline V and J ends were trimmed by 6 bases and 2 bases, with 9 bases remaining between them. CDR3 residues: CASSPATTDTQYF. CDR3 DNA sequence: TGTGCCAGCAGCCCAGCAACCACAGATACGCAGTATTTT.

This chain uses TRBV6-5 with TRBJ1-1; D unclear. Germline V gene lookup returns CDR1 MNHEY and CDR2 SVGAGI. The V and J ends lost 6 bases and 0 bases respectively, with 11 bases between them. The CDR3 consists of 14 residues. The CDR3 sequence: CASRRSSMNTEAFF. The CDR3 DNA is TGTGCCAGCAGGAGAAGTAGTATGAACACTGAAGCTTTCTTT.

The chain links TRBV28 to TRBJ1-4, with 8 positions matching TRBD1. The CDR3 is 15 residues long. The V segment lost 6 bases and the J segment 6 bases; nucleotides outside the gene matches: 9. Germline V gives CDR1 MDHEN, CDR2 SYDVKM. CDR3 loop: CASSPSTGDDEKLFF. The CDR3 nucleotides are TGTGCCAGCAGCCCCTCGACAGGGGATGATGAAAAACTGTTTTTT.

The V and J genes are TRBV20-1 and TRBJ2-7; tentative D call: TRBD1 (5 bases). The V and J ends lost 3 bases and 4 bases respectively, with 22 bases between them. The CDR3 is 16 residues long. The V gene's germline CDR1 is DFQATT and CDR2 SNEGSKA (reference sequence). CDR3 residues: CSASNPLDSYLYEQYF. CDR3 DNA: TGCAGTGCTAGTAACCCACTCGACAGCTACTTGTACGAGCAGTACTTC.

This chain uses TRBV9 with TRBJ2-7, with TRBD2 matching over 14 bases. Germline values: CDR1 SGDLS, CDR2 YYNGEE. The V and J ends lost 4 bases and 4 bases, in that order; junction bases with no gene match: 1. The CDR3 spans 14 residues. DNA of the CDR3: TGTGCCAGCAGCCGGACTAGCGGGAGGTACGAGCAGTACTTC. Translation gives CASSRTSGRYEQYF.

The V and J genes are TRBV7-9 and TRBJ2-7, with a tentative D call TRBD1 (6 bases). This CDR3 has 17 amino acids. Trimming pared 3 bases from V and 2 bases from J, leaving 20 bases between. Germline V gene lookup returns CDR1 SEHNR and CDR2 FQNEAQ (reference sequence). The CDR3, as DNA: TGTGCCAGCAGCTTGGGACCTCAATATGACAGGACCTACGAGCAGTACTTC. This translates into CASSLGPQYDRTYEQYF.

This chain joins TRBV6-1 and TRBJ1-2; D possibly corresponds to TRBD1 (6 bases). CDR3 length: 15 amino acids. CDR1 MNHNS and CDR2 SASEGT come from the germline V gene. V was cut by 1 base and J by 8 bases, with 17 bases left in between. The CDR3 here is CASSEGGGLWFGYTF. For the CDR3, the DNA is TGTGCCAGCAGTGAAGGAGGGGGACTATGGTTCGGCTACACCTTC.

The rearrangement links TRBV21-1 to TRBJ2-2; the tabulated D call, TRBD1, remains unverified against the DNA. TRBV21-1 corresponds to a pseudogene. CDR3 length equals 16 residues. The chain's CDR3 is CASRESRGFDTGELFF. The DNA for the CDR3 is TGTGCCAGCCGGGAGTCCAGGGGGTTTGACACCGGGGAGCTGTTTTTT.

The CDR3 bases are TGTGCCAGCAGCCCCCTAGGGCAAGAGACCCAGTACTTC. It codes for CASSPLGQETQYF. The chain is built from TRBV3-1 (or the pseudogene TRBV3-2) and TRBJ2-5; D not resolved. V was cut by 4 bases and J by 2 bases, with 8 bases left in between. This CDR3 comprises 13 residues. CDR1 is LGHDT, CDR2 YNNKEL, per germline (reference sequence).

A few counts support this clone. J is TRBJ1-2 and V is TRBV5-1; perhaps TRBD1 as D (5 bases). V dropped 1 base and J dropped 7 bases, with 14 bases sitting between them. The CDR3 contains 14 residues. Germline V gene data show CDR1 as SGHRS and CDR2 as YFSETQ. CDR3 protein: CASSLMQGGGGYTF. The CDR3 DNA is TGCGCCAGCAGCTTGATGCAGGGAGGCGGTGGCTACACCTTC.

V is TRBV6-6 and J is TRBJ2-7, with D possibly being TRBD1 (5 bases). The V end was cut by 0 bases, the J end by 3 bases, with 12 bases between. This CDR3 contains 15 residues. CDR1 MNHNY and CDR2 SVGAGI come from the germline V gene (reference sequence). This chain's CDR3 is CASSYSGKGDYEQYF. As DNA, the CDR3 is TGTGCCAGCAGTTACTCTGGGAAAGGGGACTACGAGCAGTACTTC.

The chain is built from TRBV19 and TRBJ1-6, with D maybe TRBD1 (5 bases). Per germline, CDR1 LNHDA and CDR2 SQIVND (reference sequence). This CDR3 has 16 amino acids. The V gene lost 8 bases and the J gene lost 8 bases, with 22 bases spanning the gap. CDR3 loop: CASRRNTSLRDSPLHF. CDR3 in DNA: TGTGCCAGTCGTCGGAACACGAGCCTCAGGGATTCACCCCTCCACTTT.

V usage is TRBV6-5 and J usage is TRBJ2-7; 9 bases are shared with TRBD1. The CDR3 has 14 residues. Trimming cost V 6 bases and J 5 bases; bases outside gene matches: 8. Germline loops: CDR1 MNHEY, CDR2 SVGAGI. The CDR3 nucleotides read TGTGCCAGCAGATCTCCGACAGGGGGAGACGAGCAGTACTTC. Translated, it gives CASRSPTGGDEQYF.